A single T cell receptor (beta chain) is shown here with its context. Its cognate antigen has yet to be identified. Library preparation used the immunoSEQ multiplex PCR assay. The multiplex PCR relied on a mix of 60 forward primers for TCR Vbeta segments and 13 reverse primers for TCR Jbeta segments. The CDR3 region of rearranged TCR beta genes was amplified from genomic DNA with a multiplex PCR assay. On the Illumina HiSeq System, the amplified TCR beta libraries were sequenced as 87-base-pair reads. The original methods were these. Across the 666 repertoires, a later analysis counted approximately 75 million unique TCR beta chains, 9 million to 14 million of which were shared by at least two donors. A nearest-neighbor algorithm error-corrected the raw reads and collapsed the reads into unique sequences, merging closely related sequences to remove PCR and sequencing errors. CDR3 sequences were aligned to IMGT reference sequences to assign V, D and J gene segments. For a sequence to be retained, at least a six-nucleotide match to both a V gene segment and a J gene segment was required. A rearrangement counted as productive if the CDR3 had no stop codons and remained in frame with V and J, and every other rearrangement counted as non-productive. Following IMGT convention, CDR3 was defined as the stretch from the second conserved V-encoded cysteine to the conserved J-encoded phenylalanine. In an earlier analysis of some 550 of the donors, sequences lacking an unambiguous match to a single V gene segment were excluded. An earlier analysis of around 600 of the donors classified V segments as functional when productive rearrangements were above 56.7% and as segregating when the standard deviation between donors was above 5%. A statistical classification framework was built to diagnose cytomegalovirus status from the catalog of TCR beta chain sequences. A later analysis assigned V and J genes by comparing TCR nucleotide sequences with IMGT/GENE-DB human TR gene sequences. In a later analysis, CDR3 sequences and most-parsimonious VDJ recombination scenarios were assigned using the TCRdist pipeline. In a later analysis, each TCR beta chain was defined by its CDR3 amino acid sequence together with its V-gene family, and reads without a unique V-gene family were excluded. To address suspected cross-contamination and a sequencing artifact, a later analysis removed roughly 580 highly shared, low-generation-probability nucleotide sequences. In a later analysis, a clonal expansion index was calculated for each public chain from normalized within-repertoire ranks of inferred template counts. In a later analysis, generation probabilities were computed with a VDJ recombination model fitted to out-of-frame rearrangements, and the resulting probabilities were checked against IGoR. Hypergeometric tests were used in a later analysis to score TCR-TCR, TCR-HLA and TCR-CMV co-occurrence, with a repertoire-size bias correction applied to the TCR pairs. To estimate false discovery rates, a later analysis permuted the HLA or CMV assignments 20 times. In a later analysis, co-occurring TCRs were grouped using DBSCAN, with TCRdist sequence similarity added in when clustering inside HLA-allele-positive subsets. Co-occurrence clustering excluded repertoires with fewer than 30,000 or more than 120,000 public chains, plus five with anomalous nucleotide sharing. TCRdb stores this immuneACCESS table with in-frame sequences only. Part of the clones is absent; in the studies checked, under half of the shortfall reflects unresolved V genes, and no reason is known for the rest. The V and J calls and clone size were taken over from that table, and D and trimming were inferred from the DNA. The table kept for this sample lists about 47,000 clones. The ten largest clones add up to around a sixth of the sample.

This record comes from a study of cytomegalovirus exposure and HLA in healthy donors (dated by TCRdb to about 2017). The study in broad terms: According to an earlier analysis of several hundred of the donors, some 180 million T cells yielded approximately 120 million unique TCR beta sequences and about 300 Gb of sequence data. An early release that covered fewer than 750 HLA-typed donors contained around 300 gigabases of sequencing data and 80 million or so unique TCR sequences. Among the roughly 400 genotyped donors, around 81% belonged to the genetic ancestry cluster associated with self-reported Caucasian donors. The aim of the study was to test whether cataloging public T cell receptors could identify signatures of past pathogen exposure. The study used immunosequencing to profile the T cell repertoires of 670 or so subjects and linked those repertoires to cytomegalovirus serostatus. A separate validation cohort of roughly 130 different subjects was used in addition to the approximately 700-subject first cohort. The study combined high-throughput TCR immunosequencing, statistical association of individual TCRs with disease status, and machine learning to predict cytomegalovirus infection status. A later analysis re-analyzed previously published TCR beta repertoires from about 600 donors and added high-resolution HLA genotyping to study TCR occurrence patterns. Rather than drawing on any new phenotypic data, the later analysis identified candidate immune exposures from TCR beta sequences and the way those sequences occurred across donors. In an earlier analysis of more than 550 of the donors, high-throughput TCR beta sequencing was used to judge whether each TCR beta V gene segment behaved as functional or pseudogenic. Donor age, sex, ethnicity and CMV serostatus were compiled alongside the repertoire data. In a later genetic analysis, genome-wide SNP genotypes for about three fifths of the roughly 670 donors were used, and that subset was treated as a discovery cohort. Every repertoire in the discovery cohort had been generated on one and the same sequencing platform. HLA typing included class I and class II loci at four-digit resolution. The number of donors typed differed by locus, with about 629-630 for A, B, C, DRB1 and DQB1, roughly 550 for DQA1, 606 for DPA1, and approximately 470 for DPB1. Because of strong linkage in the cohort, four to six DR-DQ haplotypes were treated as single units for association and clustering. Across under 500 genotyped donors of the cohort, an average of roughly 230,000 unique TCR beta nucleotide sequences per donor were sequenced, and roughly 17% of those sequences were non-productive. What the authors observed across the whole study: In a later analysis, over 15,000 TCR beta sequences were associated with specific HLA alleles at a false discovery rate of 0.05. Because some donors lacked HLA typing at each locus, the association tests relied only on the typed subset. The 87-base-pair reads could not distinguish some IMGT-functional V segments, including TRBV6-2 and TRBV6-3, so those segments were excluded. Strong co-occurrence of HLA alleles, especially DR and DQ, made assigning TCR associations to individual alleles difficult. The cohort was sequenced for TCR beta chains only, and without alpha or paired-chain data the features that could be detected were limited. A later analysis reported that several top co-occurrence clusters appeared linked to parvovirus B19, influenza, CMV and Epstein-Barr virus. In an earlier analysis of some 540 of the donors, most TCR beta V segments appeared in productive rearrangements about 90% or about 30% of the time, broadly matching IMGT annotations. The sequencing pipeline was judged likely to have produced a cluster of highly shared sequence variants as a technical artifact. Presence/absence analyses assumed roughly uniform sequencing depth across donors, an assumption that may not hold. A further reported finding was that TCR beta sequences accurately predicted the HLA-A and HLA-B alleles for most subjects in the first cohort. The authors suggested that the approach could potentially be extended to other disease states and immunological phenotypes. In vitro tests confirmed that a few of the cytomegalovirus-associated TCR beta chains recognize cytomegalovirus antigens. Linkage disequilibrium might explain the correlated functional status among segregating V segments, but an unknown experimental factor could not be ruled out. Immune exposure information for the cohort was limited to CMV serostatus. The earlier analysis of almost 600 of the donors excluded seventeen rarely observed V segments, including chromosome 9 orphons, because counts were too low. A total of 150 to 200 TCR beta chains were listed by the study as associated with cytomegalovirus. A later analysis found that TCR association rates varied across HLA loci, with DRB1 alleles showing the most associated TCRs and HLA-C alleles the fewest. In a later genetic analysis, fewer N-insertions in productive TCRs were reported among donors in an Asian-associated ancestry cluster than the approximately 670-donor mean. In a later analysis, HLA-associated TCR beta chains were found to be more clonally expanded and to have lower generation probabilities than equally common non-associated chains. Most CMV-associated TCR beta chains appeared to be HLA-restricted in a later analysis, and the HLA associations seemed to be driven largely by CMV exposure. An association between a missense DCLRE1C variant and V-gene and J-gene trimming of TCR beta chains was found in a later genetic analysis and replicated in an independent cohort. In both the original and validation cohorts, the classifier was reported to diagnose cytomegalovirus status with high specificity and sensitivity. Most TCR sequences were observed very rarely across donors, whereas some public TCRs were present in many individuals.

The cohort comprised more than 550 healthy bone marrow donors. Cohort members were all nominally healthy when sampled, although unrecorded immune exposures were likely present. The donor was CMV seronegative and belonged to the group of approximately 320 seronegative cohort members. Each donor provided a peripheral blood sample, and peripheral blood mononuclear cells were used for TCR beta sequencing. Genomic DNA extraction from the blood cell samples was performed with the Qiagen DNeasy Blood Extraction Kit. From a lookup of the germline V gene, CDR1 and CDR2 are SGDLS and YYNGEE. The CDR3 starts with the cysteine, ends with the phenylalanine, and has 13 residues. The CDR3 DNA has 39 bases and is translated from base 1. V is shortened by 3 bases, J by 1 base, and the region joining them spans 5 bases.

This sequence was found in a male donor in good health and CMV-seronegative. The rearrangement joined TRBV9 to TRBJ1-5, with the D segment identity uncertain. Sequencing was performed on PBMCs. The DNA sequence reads TGTGCCAGCAGCGCAATGAGCAATCAGCCCCAGCATTTT. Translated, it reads CASSAMSNQPQHF.